This T cell receptor beta chain was sequenced for a study of human T cells and chemical hapten exposure. Study findings and constraints: TCRs above 1 in 1000 frequency stayed constant with DPC sensitization.

Time point noted: patch test 3, about 24 weeks after DPC sensitization. Specified treatment: therapeutic diphenylcyclopropenone sensitization with weekly scalp DPC. Donors were 18 to 70-year-old alopecia patients suitable for DPC. This clonotype was counted ten times or more. Its antigen is unknown. During construction of the library, unique molecular identifiers were attached to individual cDNA molecules for quantitative, reproducible TCR counting. TCRdb processed the RACE reads anew with MiXCR; each CDR3 protein has one entry. The sample shows more than 45,000 distinct CDR3 sequences, roughly an eighth of them seen only once. Germline V gene sequence: CDR1 ENHRY, CDR2 SYGVKD. The CDR3 covers 16 residues. The V gene end was trimmed by 0 bases and the J gene end by 0 bases; junction bases not matched to a gene: 2.

The starting material was whole blood, obtained in connection with sensitization to the hapten diphenylcyclopropenone (DPC). The chain couples TRBV10-3 to TRBJ1-3, with TRBD1 identical over 7 bases. This sequence originates from a man aged 25-45 years with alopecia areata. Some clones in this sample may be carry-over from other donors' samples. The CDR3 coding sequence is TGTGCCATCAGTGAGTCGAACAGGGGCTCTGGAAACACCATATATTTT. As protein: CAISESNRGSGNTIYF.